Listed here are 30 T cell receptor beta chains from one sample, sequenced in a study of blood T cell repertoires in COVID-19. Using immunoSEQ multiplex PCR, the repertoire was profiled, and TCRdb retains in-frame clones only, with some absent. This table has about 210,000 clones, approximately 86% appearing once. The sequencing input was peripheral blood. The receptors stem from a man in his sixties with acute or convalescent COVID-19.

The chain couples TRBV15 to TRBJ1-2; D unresolved. The V end lost 0 bases, the J end lost 7 bases, and 6 bases lay between the germline ends. Germline values: CDR1 LNHNV, CDR2 YYDKDF (reference sequence). The CDR3 is 12 amino acids. CDR3 bases: TGTGCCACCAGCAGAGAAGCCGGTGGCTACACCTTC. It is translated as CATSREAGGYTF.

The genes are TRBV7-6 and TRBJ2-1; 12 bases agree with TRBD2. The germline gives CDR1 SGHVS, CDR2 FNYEAQ. V dropped 5 bases and J dropped 8; count of bases not matched to a gene: 10. The CDR3 extends over 16 amino acids. The CDR3 bases are TGTGCCAGCAGCCCAAGACTAGCGGGGGAACTCCATGAGCAGTTCTTC. Its translation: CASSPRLAGELHEQFF.

This sequence joins TRBV19 and TRBJ1-1; D is unresolved. Germline V gene lookup returns CDR1 LNHDA and CDR2 SQIVND (reference sequence). The V and J ends lost 7 bases and 10 bases respectively, with 16 bases between them. The CDR3 consists of 12 residues. The CDR3 DNA reads as TGTGCCAGTACCGACTCCCCCTTAGGAGCTTTCTTT. This codes for CASTDSPLGAFF.

A word on this clone: Other nucleotide sequences from this sample produce the same CDR3. The rearrangement uses TRBV9 and TRBJ1-1, with D perhaps TRBD1 (6 bases). The germline V gene encodes CDR1 SGDLS and CDR2 YYNGEE. V was shortened by 0 bases and J by 0 bases, with 9 bases between the two germline ends. The CDR3 length is 15 residues. The CDR3 nucleotides are TGTGCCAGCAGCGTAGTCACAGGGTTGAACACTGAAGCTTTCTTT. Its protein is CASSVVTGLNTEAFF. Complete variable domain (other parts from reference TRBV9 and TRBJ1-1): DSGVTQTPKHLITATGQRVTLRCSPRSGDLSVYWYQQSLDQGLQFLIQYYNGEERAKGNILERFSAQQFPDLHSELNLSSLELGDSALYFCASSVVTGLNTEAFFGQGTRLTVV.

This chain links TRBV5-1 with TRBJ2-7; no reliable D call. Trimming cost V 0 bases and J 7 bases, with 5 bases left between them. The CDR3 extends over 11 amino acids. CDR1 is SGHRS and CDR2 is YFSETQ in the germline V gene. Here the CDR3 reads CASSLGPEQYF. The CDR3 DNA reads TGCGCCAGCAGCTTGGGGCCTGAGCAGTACTTC.

The chain links TRBV19 to TRBJ2-1; 12 bases agree with TRBD1. The V segment lost 0 bases and the J segment 6 bases; nucleotides outside the gene matches: 3. CDR1 is LNHDA and CDR2 is SQIVND in the germline V gene (reference sequence). The CDR3 has 16 amino acids. The CDR3 nucleotides read TGTGCCAGTAGTATAGAGGGGACAGGGGGCATCAATGAGCAGTTCTTC. Translating gives CASSIEGTGGINEQFF. The whole variable domain, filled in from reference TRBV19 and TRBJ2-1, reads DGGITQSPKYLFRKEGQNVTLSCEQNLNHDAMYWYRQDPGQGLRLIYYSQIVNDFQKGDIAEGYSVSREKKESFPLTVTSAQKNPTAFYLCASSIEGTGGINEQFFGPGTRLTVL.

The chain has TRBV18 and TRBJ1-1; TRBD1 matches 10 bases. Germline V gives CDR1 KGHSH, CDR2 LQKENI. V lost 3 bases, J lost 1 base, and 5 bases stayed unmatched. CDR3 length: 16 residues. The CDR3 DNA follows: TGTGCCAGCTCACCTCGCGGGACAGGGGAGAACACTGAAGCTTTCTTT. Translating gives CASSPRGTGENTEAFF.

The chain recombines TRBV19 with TRBJ1-4, with 10 bases fitting TRBD1. Germline trimming cut 0 bases from V and 3 bases from J; bases unmatched to any gene: 1. Germline assignment: CDR1 LNHDA and CDR2 SQIVND (reference sequence). This CDR3 comprises 16 residues. CDR3 bases: TGTGCCAGTAGTATAGATGACAGGGGGCCTAATGAAAAACTGTTTTTT. This encodes CASSIDDRGPNEKLFF.

This rearrangement joins TRBV7-2 to TRBJ2-7, with D unresolved. The CDR3 consists of 14 residues. Germline CDR1 is SGHTA and CDR2 is FQGNSA. Trimming removed 1 base at V and 3 bases at J, with 10 bases between. CDR3 loop: CASSLERSYYEQYF. CDR3 coding DNA: TGTGCCAGCAGCTTAGAGAGGAGTTACTACGAGCAGTACTTC.

The V call is TRBV6-5, the J call TRBJ1-2, with 7 bases identical to TRBD1. The CDR3 spans 14 residues. Unmatched junction bases numbered 12, after V lost 6 bases and J lost 8 bases. Germline V lookup: CDR1 MNHEY, CDR2 SVGAGI. The CDR3 protein is CASSNQGGSDGYTF. CDR3 bases: TGTGCCAGCAGCAACCAGGGGGGATCGGACGGCTACACCTTC.

This chain joins TRBV4-3 and TRBJ2-7; TRBD2 agrees at 12 bases. Losses at the gene ends were 4 bases for V and 3 bases for J; bases not matched to a gene: 4. Germline loops: CDR1 LGHNA, CDR2 YSLEER. This CDR3 is built from 15 residues. CDR3 in amino acids: CASSLGLAGLYEQYF. The CDR3 bases are TGCGCCAGCAGCCTAGGACTAGCGGGGCTCTACGAGCAGTACTTC.

This clone was picked up a small number of times. V gene TRBV2 combines with J gene TRBJ1-1; the D gene is possibly TRBD1 (5 bases). Germline CDR1 reads SNHLY; CDR2 reads FYNNEI. The CDR3 spans 13 residues. V was trimmed by 4 bases and J by 10 bases, leaving 16 bases between them. CDR3 amino acids: CASSASGKGGAFF. CDR3 nucleotides: TGTGCCAGCAGTGCTTCAGGGAAGGGAGGAGCTTTCTTT.

In this sample, this clone turned up a few times. This rearrangement joins TRBV12-5 to TRBJ1-1, with 11 bases that match TRBD1. Germline V gene lookup returns CDR1 LGHNT and CDR2 FRNRAP. There are 16 residues in the CDR3. Trimming cost V 0 bases and J 10 bases; bases outside gene matches: 10. CDR3 sequence: CASGLVRGQGASGAFF. The CDR3 nucleotides read TGTGCTAGTGGTTTGGTACGTGGACAGGGGGCCAGCGGAGCTTTCTTT. Variable domain in full (rest from reference TRBV12-5 and TRBJ1-1): DARVTQTPRHKVTEMGQEVTMRCQPILGHNTVFWYRQTMMQGLELLAYFRNRAPLDDSGMPKDRFSAEMPDATLATLKIQPSEPRDSAVYFCASGLVRGQGASGAFFGQGTRLTVV.

A single count supports this clone. The chain employs TRBV20-1 and TRBJ1-1, with 9 bases matching TRBD1. This CDR3 is 11 amino acids long. V trimming: 4 bases; J trimming: 8 bases; junction bases outside the gene matches: 2. CDR1 is DFQATT and CDR2 is SNEGSKA in the germline V gene (reference sequence). CDR3 nucleotide sequence: TGCAGTGCTATAGGGACAGGGGAAGCTTTCTTT. Protein: CSAIGTGEAFF.

The gene calls are TRBV19 and TRBJ1-2; 8 nucleotides line up with TRBD1. Germline-derived CDR1 and CDR2 are LNHDA and SQIVND (reference sequence). J lost 5 bases, V lost 6 bases, and 8 bases had no gene match. The CDR3 is made up of 14 amino acids. CDR3 region: CASRLGQGDYGYTF. Here the CDR3 DNA reads TGTGCCAGTAGGCTCGGACAGGGCGATTATGGCTACACCTTC.

This clone was seen more than once but under ten times. This chain connects TRBV5-1 to TRBJ2-2; 9 bases align to TRBD1. The CDR3 has 15 amino acids. The germline CDR1 and CDR2 sequences are SGHRS and YFSETQ. The ends lost 4 bases at V and 3 bases at J; junction bases unmatched: 4. The CDR3 nucleotides read TGCGCCAGCAGCACCCGGGACAGGGACACCGGGGAGCTGTTTTTT. Its protein is CASSTRDRDTGELFF.

This chain links TRBV2 with TRBJ2-2, with TRBD1 matching 8 bases. CDR3 length: 15 residues. CDR1 and CDR2 from the germline V gene are SNHLY and FYNNEI. The V segment lost 2 bases and the J segment 5 bases; nucleotides outside the gene matches: 4. In DNA form, the CDR3 reads TGTGCCAGCAGTGAACCAGGGGGCCGGACCGGGGAGCTGTTTTTT. This codes for CASSEPGGRTGELFF.

This clone was picked up a small number of times. The rearrangement links TRBV6-1 to TRBJ1-5, with D unclear. This CDR3 has 16 amino acids. The V and J ends lost 4 bases and 3 bases respectively, with 16 bases between them. The germline V gene encodes CDR1 MNHNS and CDR2 SASEGT. The CDR3 sequence: CASSAPEASFNQPQHF. CDR3 DNA sequence: TGTGCCAGCAGTGCCCCCGAGGCCTCTTTCAATCAGCCCCAGCATTTT.

CDR3 DNA sequence: TGTGCCAGCACCATGACAGCCCATAGTGAAGCTTTCTTT. Translation gives CASTMTAHSEAFF. The chain links TRBV14 to TRBJ1-1, with D perhaps matching TRBD1 (5 bases). CDR3 length: 13 amino acids. V lost 7 bases and J lost 7, with 16 bases in between. The germline V gene encodes CDR1 SGHDN and CDR2 FVKESK.

The chain carries TRBV18 and TRBJ2-1; 9 bases line up with TRBD1. V was pared by 3 bases and J by 7 bases, with 10 bases of the junction left unmatched. The CDR3 is 16 residues long. CDR1 is KGHSH and CDR2 is LQKENI in the germline V gene. The CDR3 loop reads CASSPGRDRVGNEQFF. As DNA, the CDR3 is TGTGCCAGCTCACCCGGCCGGGACAGGGTCGGGAATGAGCAGTTCTTC.

With regard to this clone: This sample also contains other DNA sequences that code for the same CDR3. This chain joins TRBV28 and TRBJ2-7, with TRBD2 as a possible D gene (5 bases). The CDR3 extends over 12 amino acids. V lost 3 bases, J lost 4 bases, and 7 bases lay in between. The V gene's germline CDR1 is MDHEN and CDR2 SYDVKM. The CDR3 region has the DNA TGTGCCAGCAGTTTGAGGGCGTACGAGCAGTACTTC. The encoded protein is CASSLRAYEQYF.

The rearrangement joins TRBV28 to TRBJ1-2; 8 nucleotides line up with TRBD1. Germline CDR1 is MDHEN and CDR2 is SYDVKM. The CDR3 contains 15 residues. The junction had 12 bases not matched to a gene; V was cut back by 5 bases and J by 7 bases. This CDR3 is CASSLSSRGLGGYTF. CDR3 nucleotide sequence: TGTGCCAGCAGTCTATCGTCCAGGGGGCTAGGTGGCTACACCTTC.

The rearrangement joins TRBV7-9 to TRBJ2-5, with D maybe TRBD1 (6 bases). Per germline, CDR1 SEHNR and CDR2 FQNEAQ (reference sequence). V lost 2 bases to trimming and J lost 7 bases, with 20 bases between them. The CDR3 totals 16 residues. The CDR3 is CASSLSGTGPSGTQYF. CDR3 nucleotides: TGTGCCAGCAGCTTATCCGGCACAGGGCCGTCGGGGACCCAGTACTTC.

This clone was observed a single time. This chain joins TRBV6-5 and TRBJ1-6; no clear D gene. Germline-derived CDR1 and CDR2 are MNHEY and SVGAGI. V was cut by 2 bases and J by 9 bases, with 5 bases left in between. The length of the CDR3 is 12 residues. DNA for the CDR3: TGTGCCAGCAGTTACCTATTTTCACCCCTCCACTTT. It yields the protein CASSYLFSPLHF.

J is TRBJ1-1 and V is TRBV19; the match to TRBD1 covers 7 bases. This CDR3 spans 16 amino acids. V shed 2 bases, J shed 4 bases, and the junction held 10 bases outside the gene matches. CDR1 LNHDA and CDR2 SQIVND come from the germline V gene (reference sequence). The CDR3 DNA reads as TGTGCCAGTAGTATATTGGCAGGGGGTAGAAGCACTGAAGCTTTCTTT. Translation gives CASSILAGGRSTEAFF.

This clone was counted a single time. The chain recombines TRBV7-2 with TRBJ1-6; 9 nucleotides align to TRBD1. Trimming at V came to 5 bases and at J to 10 bases, leaving 9 bases not matched to a gene. The germline V gene encodes CDR1 SGHTA and CDR2 FQGNSA. The CDR3 totals 15 residues. In DNA form, the CDR3 reads TGTGCCAGCAGCCCCGGACAGGGGTTGGGGTCACCCCTCCACTTT. Residues: CASSPGQGLGSPLHF.

CDR3 protein: CSVDMGLSTDTQYF. DNA of the CDR3: TGCAGCGTTGATATGGGCCTTAGCACAGATACGCAGTATTTT. The rearrangement joins TRBV29-1 to TRBJ2-3; no reliable D call. V lost 3 bases, J lost 0 bases, and 10 bases lay in between. The germline V gene has CDR1 SQVTM and CDR2 ANQGSEA. The CDR3 is 14 amino acids.

The gene calls are TRBV6-6 and TRBJ2-7; no clear D gene. V was trimmed by 5 bases and J by 3 bases, leaving 8 bases between them. The CDR3 sequence is 12 residues long. CDR1 is MNHNY and CDR2 is SVGAGI in the germline V gene (reference sequence). Here the CDR3 reads CASSHNSYEQYF. The DNA of the CDR3 is TGTGCCAGCAGTCACAACAGCTACGAGCAGTACTTC.

This clone was detected a few times. V gene TRBV2 combines with J gene TRBJ1-2; D uncertain. CDR1 SNHLY and CDR2 FYNNEI come from the germline V gene. The V gene lost 3 bases and the J gene lost 6 bases, with 14 bases spanning the gap. The CDR3 contains 14 residues. In nucleotides, the CDR3 is TGTGCCAGCAGTGACGGGTTTTCGAAGAATGGCTACACCTTC. Amino acids: CASSDGFSKNGYTF.

Written as DNA, the CDR3 is TGTGCCAGCGCCTCAGGCTGGGGTGGACAACCCCTCCACTTT. Amino acid sequence: CASASGWGGQPLHF. This chain connects TRBV3-1 (or the pseudogene TRBV3-2) to TRBJ1-6; TRBD1 is a possible D gene (5 bases). Germline V gene data show CDR1 as LGHDT and CDR2 as YNNKEL (reference sequence). Trimming took off 8 bases at V and 12 bases at J, with 20 bases between the two ends. This CDR3 has 14 residues.